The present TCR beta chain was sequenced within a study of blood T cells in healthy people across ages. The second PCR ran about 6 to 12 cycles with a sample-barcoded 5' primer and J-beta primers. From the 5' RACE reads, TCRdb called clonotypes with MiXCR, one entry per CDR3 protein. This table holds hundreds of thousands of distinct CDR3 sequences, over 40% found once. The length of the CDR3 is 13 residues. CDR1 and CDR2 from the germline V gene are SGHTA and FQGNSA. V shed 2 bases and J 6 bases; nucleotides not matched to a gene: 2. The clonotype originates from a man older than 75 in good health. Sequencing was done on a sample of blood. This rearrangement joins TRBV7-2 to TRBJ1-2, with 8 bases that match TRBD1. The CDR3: CASSLQGADGYTF. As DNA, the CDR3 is TGTGCCAGCAGCTTACAGGGGGCGGATGGCTACACCTTC.